This TCR beta chain was found in a study of Ad26.COV2.S vaccination and SARS-CoV-2 variants. Looking at the study overall: Once or twice, 56 days apart, Ad26.COV2.S was delivered intramuscularly.

Data came from immunoSEQ multiplex PCR; TCRdb stores just in-frame clones and leaves some out. The sample comprises fewer than 800,000 clones, roughly 90% of which are singletons, and about 1.5% rests with the top ten. The treatment here: over 15 received Ad26.COV2.S at low or high dose, single or two shots; roughly five received placebo; per-sample allocation not given. Samples were taken on day 63 after the first vaccine or placebo injection. The donor's status was that of an adult aged 18-55 years in Boston. Vaccination employed an Ad26 vector expressing the Wuhan-strain SARS-CoV-2 spike. Germline V CDR1 and CDR2: LGHDT, YNNKEL (reference sequence). The CDR3 loop spans 14 amino acids. V lost 1 base and J 5 bases, leaving 11 bases between the germline ends.

This rearrangement joins TRBV3-1 (or the pseudogene TRBV3-2) to TRBJ1-2, with unresolved D. The sequenced sample was peripheral blood, obtained in a trial of Ad26.COV2.S vaccine versus placebo. The origin of this receptor is a person between 18 and 65 years old who received the Ad26.COV2.S COVID-19 vaccine or a placebo. CDR3: CASSQAVLGYGYTF. As DNA, the CDR3 is TGTGCCAGCAGCCAAGCCGTACTGGGTTATGGCTACACCTTC.